This T cell receptor beta chain was captured in a study of blood T cell repertoires in COVID-19. At the level of the study: From the United States, Italy and Spain came samples of acute and convalescent COVID-19. The analysed material was cDNA or gDNA that came from T cells, B-cell-depleted T cells, or PBMCs.

The authors' processing: Cell counts per sample came from amplifying reference gene primers. The assay was immunoSEQ multiplex PCR, and TCRdb's table has in-frame clones only and misses some. The V and J calls and clone size are taken from that table; D and trimming were inferred from the DNA. The data hold 250,000 to 350,000 clones, with around 87% observed a single time. V gave up 4 bases and J gave up 4 bases, with 10 bases separating them. CDR3 length equals 13 residues. The germline V gene has CDR1 SGHTA and CDR2 FQGNSA. This receptor was taken from a woman in her forties or fifties who had recovered from COVID-19. Sample: peripheral blood. J is TRBJ1-1 and V is TRBV7-2, with no clear D. The CDR3 DNA reads as TGTGCCAGCAGCTACGGGAGGACCACTGAAGCTTTCTTT. Protein: CASSYGRTTEAFF.